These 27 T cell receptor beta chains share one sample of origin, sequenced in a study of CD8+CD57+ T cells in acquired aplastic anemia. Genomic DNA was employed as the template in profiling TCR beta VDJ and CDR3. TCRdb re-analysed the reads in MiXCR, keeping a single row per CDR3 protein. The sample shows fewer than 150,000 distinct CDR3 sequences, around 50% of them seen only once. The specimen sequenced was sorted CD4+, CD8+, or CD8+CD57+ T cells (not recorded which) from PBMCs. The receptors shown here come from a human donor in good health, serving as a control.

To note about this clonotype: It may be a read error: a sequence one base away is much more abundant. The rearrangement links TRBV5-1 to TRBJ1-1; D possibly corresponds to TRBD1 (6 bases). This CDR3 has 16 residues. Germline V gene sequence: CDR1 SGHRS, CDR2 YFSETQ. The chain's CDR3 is CASSLGDTGYGTEALF. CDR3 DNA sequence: TGCGCCAGCAGCTTGGGGGATACAGGGTATGGTACTGAAGCTTTATTT.

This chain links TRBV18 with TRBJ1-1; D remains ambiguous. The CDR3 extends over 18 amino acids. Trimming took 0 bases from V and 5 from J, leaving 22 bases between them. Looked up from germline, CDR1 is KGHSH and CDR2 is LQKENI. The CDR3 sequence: CASSPPLNSEGNSTEAFF. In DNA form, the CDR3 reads TGTGCCAGCTCACCACCCCTAAACAGCGAAGGTAACTCGACTGAAGCTTTCTTT. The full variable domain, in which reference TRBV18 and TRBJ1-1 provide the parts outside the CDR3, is NAGVMQNPRHLVRRRGQEARLRCSPMKGHSHVYWYRQLPEEGLKFMVYLQKENIIDESGMPKERFSAEFPKEGPSILRIQQVVRGDSAAYFCASSPPLNSEGNSTEAFFGQGTRLTVV.

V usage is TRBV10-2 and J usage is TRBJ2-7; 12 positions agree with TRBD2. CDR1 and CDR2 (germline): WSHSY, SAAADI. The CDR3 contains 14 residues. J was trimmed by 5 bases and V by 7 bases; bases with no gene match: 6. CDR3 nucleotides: TGCGCCAGCACCCTCCTAGCGGGAGGGCACGAGCAGTACTTC. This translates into CASTLLAGGHEQYF.

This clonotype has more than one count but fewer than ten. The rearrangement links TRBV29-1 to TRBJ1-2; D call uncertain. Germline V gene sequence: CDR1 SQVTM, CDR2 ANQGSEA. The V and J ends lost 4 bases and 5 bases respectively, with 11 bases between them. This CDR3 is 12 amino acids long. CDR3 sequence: CSVVAAGYGYTF. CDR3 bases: TGCAGCGTTGTAGCCGCGGGGTATGGCTACACCTTC.

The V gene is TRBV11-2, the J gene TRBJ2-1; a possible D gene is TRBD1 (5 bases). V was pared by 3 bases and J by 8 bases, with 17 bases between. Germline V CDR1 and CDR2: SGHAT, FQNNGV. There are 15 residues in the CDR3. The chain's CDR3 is CASSFFLTQGDEQFF. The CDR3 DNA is TGTGCCAGCAGCTTTTTTCTAACCCAGGGCGATGAGCAGTTCTTC. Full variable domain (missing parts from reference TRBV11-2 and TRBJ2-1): EAGVAQSPRYKIIEKRQSVAFWCNPISGHATLYWYQQILGQGPKLLIQFQNNGVVDDSQLPKDRFSAERLKGVDSTLKIQPAKLEDSAVYLCASSFFLTQGDEQFFGPGTRLTVL.

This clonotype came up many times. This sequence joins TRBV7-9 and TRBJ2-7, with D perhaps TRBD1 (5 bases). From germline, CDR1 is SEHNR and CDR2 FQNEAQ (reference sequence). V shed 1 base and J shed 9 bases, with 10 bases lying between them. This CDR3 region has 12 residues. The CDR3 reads CASSLVGQGQYF. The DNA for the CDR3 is TGTGCCAGCAGCTTAGTAGGGCAGGGGCAGTACTTC.

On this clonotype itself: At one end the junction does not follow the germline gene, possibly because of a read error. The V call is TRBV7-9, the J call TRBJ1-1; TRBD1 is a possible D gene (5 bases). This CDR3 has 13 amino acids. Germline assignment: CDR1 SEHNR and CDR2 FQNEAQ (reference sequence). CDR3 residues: CAGSPDTNTEAFF. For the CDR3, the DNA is TGTGCCGGCAGCCCGGACACGAACACTGAAGCTTTCTTT.

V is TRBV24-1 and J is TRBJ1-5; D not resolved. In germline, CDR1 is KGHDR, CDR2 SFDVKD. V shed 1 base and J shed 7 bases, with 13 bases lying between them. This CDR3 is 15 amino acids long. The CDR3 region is CATSDFKGSGQPQHF. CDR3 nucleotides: TGTGCCACCAGTGATTTTAAGGGAAGCGGGCAGCCCCAGCATTTT.

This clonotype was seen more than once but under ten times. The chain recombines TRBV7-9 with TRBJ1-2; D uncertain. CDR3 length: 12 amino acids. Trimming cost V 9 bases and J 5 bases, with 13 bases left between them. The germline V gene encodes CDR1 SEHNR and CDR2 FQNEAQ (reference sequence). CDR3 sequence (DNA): TGTGCCAGTAGCCTCACGGGGTATGGCTACACCTTC. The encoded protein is CASSLTGYGYTF. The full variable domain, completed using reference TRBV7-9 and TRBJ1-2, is DTGVSQNPRHKITKRGQNVTFRCDPISEHNRLYWYRQTLGQGPEFLTYFQNEAQLEKSRLLSDRFSAERPKGSFSTLEIQRTEQGDSAMYLCASSLTGYGYTFGSGTRLTVV.

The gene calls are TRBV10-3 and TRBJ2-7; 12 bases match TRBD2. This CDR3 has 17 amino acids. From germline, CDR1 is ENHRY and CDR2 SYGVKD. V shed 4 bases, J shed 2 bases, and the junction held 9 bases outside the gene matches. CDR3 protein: CAISGRTSGEVAYEQYF. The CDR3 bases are TGTGCCATCAGTGGCAGGACTAGCGGGGAAGTAGCCTACGAGCAGTACTTC.

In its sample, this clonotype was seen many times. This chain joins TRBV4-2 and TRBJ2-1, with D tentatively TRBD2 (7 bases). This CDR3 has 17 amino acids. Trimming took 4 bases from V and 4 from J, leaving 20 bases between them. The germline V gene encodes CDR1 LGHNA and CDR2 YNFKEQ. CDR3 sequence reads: CASSLEGGAGSYNEQFF. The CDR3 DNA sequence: TGTGCCAGCAGCCTAGAGGGGGGGGCCGGGAGTTACAATGAGCAGTTCTTC.

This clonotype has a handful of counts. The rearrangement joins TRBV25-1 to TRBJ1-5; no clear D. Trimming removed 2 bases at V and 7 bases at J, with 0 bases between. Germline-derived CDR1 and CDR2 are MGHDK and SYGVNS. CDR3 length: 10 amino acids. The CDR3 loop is CASSEQPQHF. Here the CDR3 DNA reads TGTGCCAGCAGTGAACAGCCCCAGCATTTT.

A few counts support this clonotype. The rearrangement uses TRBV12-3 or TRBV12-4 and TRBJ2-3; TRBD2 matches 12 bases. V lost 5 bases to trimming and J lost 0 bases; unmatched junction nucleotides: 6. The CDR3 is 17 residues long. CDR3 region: CASSMTSGGRSTDTQYF. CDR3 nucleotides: TGTGCCAGCAGTATGACTAGCGGGGGCCGCAGCACAGATACGCAGTATTTT.

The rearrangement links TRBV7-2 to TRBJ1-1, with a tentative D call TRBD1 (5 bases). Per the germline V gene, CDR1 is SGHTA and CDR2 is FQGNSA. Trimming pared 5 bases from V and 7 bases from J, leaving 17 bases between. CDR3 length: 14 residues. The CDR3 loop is CASSQGAGWGEAFF. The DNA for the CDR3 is TGTGCCAGCAGCCAAGGGGCCGGGTGGGGTGAAGCTTTCTTT. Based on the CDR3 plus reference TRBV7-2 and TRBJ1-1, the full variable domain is GAGVSQSPSNKVTEKGKDVELRCDPISGHTALYWYRQSLGQGLEFLIYFQGNSAPDKSGLPSDRFSAERTGGSVSTLTIQRTQQEDSAVYLCASSQGAGWGEAFFGQGTRLTVV.

DNA for the CDR3: TGTGCCAGCAGCGTAGATGAGCGGGGGGATAGAGAGACCCAGTACTTC. It codes for CASSVDERGDRETQYF. The chain couples TRBV9 to TRBJ2-5; TRBD2 agrees at 9 bases. The V segment lost 0 bases and the J segment 4 bases; nucleotides outside the gene matches: 7. There are 16 residues in the CDR3. The germline CDR1 and CDR2 sequences are SGDLS and YYNGEE.

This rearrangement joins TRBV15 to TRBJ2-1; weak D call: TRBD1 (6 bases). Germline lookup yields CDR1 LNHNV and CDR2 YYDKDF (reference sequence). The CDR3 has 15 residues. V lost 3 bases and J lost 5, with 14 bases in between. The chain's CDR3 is CATSSEQGSHNEQFF. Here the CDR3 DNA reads TGTGCCACCAGCAGTGAACAGGGTTCCCACAATGAGCAGTTCTTC.

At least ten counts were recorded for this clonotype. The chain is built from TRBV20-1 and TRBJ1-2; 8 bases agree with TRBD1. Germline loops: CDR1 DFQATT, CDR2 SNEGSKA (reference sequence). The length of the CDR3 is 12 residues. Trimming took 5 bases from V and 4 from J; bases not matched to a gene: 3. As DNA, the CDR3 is TGCAGTGCTTTAGGACAGGGCTATGGCTACACCTTC. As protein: CSALGQGYGYTF.

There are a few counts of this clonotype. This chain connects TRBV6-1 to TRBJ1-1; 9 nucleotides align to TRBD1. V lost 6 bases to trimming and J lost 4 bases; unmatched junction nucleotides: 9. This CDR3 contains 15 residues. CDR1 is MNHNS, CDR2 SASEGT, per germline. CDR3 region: CASRGQGTLSTEAFF. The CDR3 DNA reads TGTGCCAGCAGGGGACAGGGCACCTTGAGCACTGAAGCTTTCTTT.

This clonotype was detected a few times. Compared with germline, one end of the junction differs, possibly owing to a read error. Here the CDR3 reads CASGEAVWTTARGNTEAFF. In nucleotides, the CDR3 is TGCGCCAGCGGCGAAGCGGTGTGGACAACCGCGCGGGGAAACACTGAAGCTTTCTTT. This sequence joins TRBV25-1 and TRBJ1-1; a possible D gene is TRBD1 (5 bases). Looked up from germline, CDR1 is MGHDK and CDR2 is SYGVNS. The CDR3 is 19 residues long.

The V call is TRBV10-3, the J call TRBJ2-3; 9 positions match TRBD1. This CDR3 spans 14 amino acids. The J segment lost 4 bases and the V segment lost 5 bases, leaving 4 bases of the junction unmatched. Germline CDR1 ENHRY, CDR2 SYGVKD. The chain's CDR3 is CAISPGQGPDTQYF. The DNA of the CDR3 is TGTGCCATCAGTCCGGGACAGGGTCCAGATACGCAGTATTTT.

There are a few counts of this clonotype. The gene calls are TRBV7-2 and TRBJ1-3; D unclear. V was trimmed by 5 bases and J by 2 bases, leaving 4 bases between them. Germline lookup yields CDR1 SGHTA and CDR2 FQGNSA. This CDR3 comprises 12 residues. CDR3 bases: TGTGCCAGCAGCAAAGCTGGAAACACCATATATTTT. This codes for CASSKAGNTIYF.

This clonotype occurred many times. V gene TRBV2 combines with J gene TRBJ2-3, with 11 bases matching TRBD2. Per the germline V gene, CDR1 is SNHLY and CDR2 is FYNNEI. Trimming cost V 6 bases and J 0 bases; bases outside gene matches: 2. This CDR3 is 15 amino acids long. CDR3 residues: CASSPSGGSTDTQYF. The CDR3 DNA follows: TGTGCCAGCAGCCCTAGCGGGGGGAGCACAGATACGCAGTATTTT.

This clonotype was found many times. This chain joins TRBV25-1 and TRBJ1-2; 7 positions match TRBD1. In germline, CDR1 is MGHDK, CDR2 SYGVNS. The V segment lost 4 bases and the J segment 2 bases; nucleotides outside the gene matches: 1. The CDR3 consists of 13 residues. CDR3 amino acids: CASSVGQNYGYTF. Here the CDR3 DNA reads TGTGCCAGCAGTGTGGGACAGAACTATGGCTACACCTTC.

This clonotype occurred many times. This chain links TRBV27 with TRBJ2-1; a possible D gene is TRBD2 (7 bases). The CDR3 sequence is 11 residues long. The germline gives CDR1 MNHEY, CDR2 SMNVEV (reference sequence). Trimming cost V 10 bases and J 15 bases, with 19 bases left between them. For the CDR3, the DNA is TGTGCCATACAGGGACTAATAGGTCGGTTCTTC. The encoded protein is CAIQGLIGRFF.

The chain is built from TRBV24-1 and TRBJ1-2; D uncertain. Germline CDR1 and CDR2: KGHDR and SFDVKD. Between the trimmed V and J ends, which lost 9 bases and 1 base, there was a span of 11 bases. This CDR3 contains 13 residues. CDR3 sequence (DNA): TGTGCCACCTCCTTGGGTGATAACTATGGCTACACCTTC. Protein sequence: CATSLGDNYGYTF.

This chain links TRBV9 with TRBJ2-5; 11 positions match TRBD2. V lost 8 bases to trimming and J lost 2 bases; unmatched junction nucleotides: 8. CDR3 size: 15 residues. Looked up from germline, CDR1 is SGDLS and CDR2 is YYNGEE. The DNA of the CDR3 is TGTGCCAGTAGTCCCTCTAGCGGGGGGCAAGAGACCCAGTACTTC. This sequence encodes CASSPSSGGQETQYF.

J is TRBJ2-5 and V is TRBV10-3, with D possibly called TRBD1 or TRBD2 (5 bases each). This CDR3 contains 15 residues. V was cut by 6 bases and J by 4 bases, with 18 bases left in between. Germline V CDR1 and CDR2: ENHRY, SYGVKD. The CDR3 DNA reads TGTGCCATCAGCCAAACAGGAGGTAGTGGAGAGACCCAGTACTTC. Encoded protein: CAISQTGGSGETQYF.